A single sample gave rise to the 28 T cell receptor beta chains below, sequenced in a study of PD-1 blockade in classical Hodgkin lymphoma. Time point noted: cycle 4 day 1 (C4D1), after more than 5 weeks of nivolumab. Following autologous stem cell transplantation, relapse occurred in every patient, and exposure to brentuximab vedotin varied. Sequencing used immunoSEQ multiplex PCR; TCRdb keeps in-frame clones, though not all of them. This sample yields around 92,000 clones, of which approximately 86% are seen a single time; approximately 15% belongs to the top ten. The sequenced sample was peripheral blood mononuclear cells (PBMCs), obtained before the fourth cycle of nivolumab. The receptors stem from a human donor with classical Hodgkin lymphoma.

The table lists this clone with a few counts. V and J are TRBV5-1 and TRBJ1-1, with D possibly matching TRBD1 (5 bases). Germline-derived CDR1 and CDR2 are SGHRS and YFSETQ. The V and J ends lost 4 bases and 1 base respectively, with 8 bases between them. The CDR3 runs 13 residues. In nucleotides, the CDR3 is TGCGCCAGCAGCCCCGGACAGAACACTGAAGCTTTCTTT. Its translation: CASSPGQNTEAFF.

This chain uses TRBV6-5 with TRBJ1-1, with a weak D call TRBD1 (6 bases). CDR1 and CDR2 from the germline V gene are MNHEY and SVGAGI. CDR3 size: 14 residues. Trimming shortened V by 2 bases and J by 4 bases, and 11 bases separated the two germline ends. CDR3 amino acids: CASSYGRGSTEAFF. The DNA for the CDR3 is TGTGCCAGCAGTTACGGTAGGGGGAGCACTGAAGCTTTCTTT.

The CDR3 coding sequence is TGTGCCAGCAGCTTTAGCGAGTGGTGGCAGGGACAGGAGACCCAGTACTTC. It is translated as CASSFSEWWQGQETQYF. This chain uses TRBV7-9 with TRBJ2-5; 7 bases fit TRBD1. After removal of 3 bases from V and 5 bases from J, the junction contained 15 bases not matched to a gene. The CDR3 spans 17 residues. Germline V gives CDR1 SEHNR, CDR2 FQNEAQ (reference sequence).

J is TRBJ2-2 and V is TRBV6-6; 7 bases are shared with TRBD2. The CDR3 totals 15 residues. J gave up 7 bases and V 6 bases, and 11 bases lay outside the gene matches. Looked up from germline, CDR1 is MNHNY and CDR2 is SVGAGI (reference sequence). DNA for the CDR3: TGTGCCAGCAGCCCCTCGCGGGAGACGGTCGGGGAGCTGTTTTTT. It specifies CASSPSRETVGELFF.

The genes are TRBV5-1 and TRBJ1-1, with TRBD1 identical over 8 bases. This CDR3 spans 14 amino acids. Per the germline V gene, CDR1 is SGHRS and CDR2 is YFSETQ. V shed 4 bases and J 1 base; nucleotides not matched to a gene: 3. CDR3: CASSVGQGNTEAFF. The CDR3 nucleotides are TGCGCCAGCAGCGTAGGACAGGGGAACACTGAAGCTTTCTTT. The entire variable domain, with the rest obtained from reference TRBV5-1 and TRBJ1-1, is as follows: KAGVTQTPRYLIKTRGQQVTLSCSPISGHRSVSWYQQTPGQGLQFLFEYFSETQRNKGNFPGRFSGRQFSNSRSEMNVSTLELGDSALYLCASSVGQGNTEAFFGQGTRLTVV.

The J gene is TRBJ1-5, the V gene TRBV18, with TRBD1 identical over 9 bases. V trimming: 6 bases; J trimming: 4 bases; junction bases outside the gene matches: 4. Germline V lookup: CDR1 KGHSH, CDR2 LQKENI. This CDR3 has 14 residues. In DNA, the CDR3 is TGTGCCAGCTCCGGGACAGGGAGGAATCAGCCCCAGCATTTT. It translates to CASSGTGRNQPQHF.

The chain carries TRBV7-2 and TRBJ2-5; 10 bases map to TRBD1. CDR3 size: 15 residues. V was pared by 4 bases and J by 5 bases, with 7 bases of the junction left unmatched. Germline V gene lookup returns CDR1 SGHTA and CDR2 FQGNSA. CDR3 loop: CASSSGQGHYETQYF. Written as DNA, the CDR3 is TGTGCCAGCAGCTCGGGACAGGGGCACTATGAGACCCAGTACTTC.

This clone was seen a few times. This chain links TRBV5-1 with TRBJ2-5; D is ambiguous. V was cut by 2 bases and J by 5 bases, with 10 bases left in between. Germline V gene sequence: CDR1 SGHRS, CDR2 YFSETQ. The CDR3 sequence is 13 residues long. CDR3 region: CASSFMDGETQYF. For the CDR3, the DNA is TGCGCCAGCAGCTTTATGGACGGGGAGACCCAGTACTTC.

The genes are TRBV7-2 and TRBJ1-2, with 7 nucleotides matching TRBD1. The V and J ends lost 1 base and 1 base, in that order; junction bases with no gene match: 3. The CDR3 has 15 amino acids. CDR1 and CDR2 (germline): SGHTA, FQGNSA. CDR3 nucleotides: TGTGCCAGCAGCTTAGAAGGGGGCGGTAACTATGGCTACACCTTC. Its translation: CASSLEGGGNYGYTF. Filled out from reference TRBV7-2 and TRBJ1-2, the complete variable domain reads GAGVSQSPSNKVTEKGKDVELRCDPISGHTALYWYRQSLGQGLEFLIYFQGNSAPDKSGLPSDRFSAERTGGSVSTLTIQRTQQEDSAVYLCASSLEGGGNYGYTFGSGTRLTVV.

J is TRBJ2-2 and V is TRBV4-1; D unclear. Germline loops: CDR1 MGHRA, CDR2 YSYEKL. The V and J ends lost 1 base and 7 bases respectively, with 7 bases between them. CDR3 length equals 13 residues. The CDR3 spells CASSQVKNGELFF. The CDR3, as DNA: TGCGCCAGCAGCCAAGTGAAGAACGGGGAGCTGTTTTTT.

This clone was seen only a few times. The chain combines TRBV7-2 with TRBJ1-3, with unresolved D. The CDR3 extends over 16 amino acids. Per germline, CDR1 SGHTA and CDR2 FQGNSA. The germline V and J ends were trimmed by 1 base and 0 bases, with 10 bases remaining between them. The DNA of the CDR3 is TGTGCCAGCAGCTTAGGAGGGTCCAACTCTGGAAACACCATATATTTT. Its protein is CASSLGGSNSGNTIYF.

The chain couples TRBV5-4 to TRBJ1-2; TRBD1 might be the D (6 bases). Trimming pared 5 bases from V and 4 bases from J, leaving 21 bases between. Germline V CDR1 and CDR2: SGHNT, YYREEE (reference sequence). The CDR3 totals 16 residues. The CDR3 here is CASSPSPGAGGYGYTF. The CDR3 DNA follows: TGTGCCAGCAGTCCATCCCCAGGGGCCGGTGGCTATGGCTACACCTTC.

The gene calls are TRBV5-1 and TRBJ2-7, with D possibly matching TRBD1 (5 bases). The CDR3 covers 13 residues. Germline V CDR1 and CDR2: SGHRS, YFSETQ. Between the trimmed V and J ends, which lost 1 base and 3 bases, there was a span of 8 bases. This chain's CDR3 is CASSLSGNYEQYF. The CDR3 coding sequence is TGCGCCAGCAGCTTGTCAGGGAACTACGAGCAGTACTTC.

The chain carries TRBV18 and TRBJ2-1; 9 bases agree with TRBD2. V lost 2 bases, J lost 6 bases, and 2 bases stayed unmatched. The CDR3 is 14 amino acids. The germline CDR1 and CDR2 sequences are KGHSH and LQKENI. CDR3 nucleotides: TGTGCCAGCTCACCAAATAGCGGGGGCAATGAGCAGTTCTTC. This gives the protein CASSPNSGGNEQFF.

Here the CDR3 DNA reads TGTGCCAGCAGACCTACCCTAGCGGGGGGGGAGACCCAGTACTTC. This codes for CASRPTLAGGETQYF. The chain carries TRBV7-2 and TRBJ2-5; 12 positions match TRBD2. CDR1 and CDR2 (germline): SGHTA, FQGNSA. CDR3 size: 15 residues. Unmatched junction bases numbered 7, after V lost 6 bases and J lost 5 bases. The full variable domain, in which reference TRBV7-2 and TRBJ2-5 provide the parts outside the CDR3, is GAGVSQSPSNKVTEKGKDVELRCDPISGHTALYWYRQSLGQGLEFLIYFQGNSAPDKSGLPSDRFSAERTGGSVSTLTIQRTQQEDSAVYLCASRPTLAGGETQYFGPGTRLLVL.

This clone was detected once. The chain employs TRBV7-9 and TRBJ2-7; D unclear. CDR3 length: 15 amino acids. The germline V and J ends were trimmed by 5 bases and 0 bases, with 14 bases remaining between them. Germline V CDR1 and CDR2: SEHNR, FQNEAQ (reference sequence). The CDR3 DNA reads as TGTGCCAGCAGCCCACGGACCGTTAGCTCCTACGAGCAGTACTTC. Amino acids: CASSPRTVSSYEQYF. Variable domain in full (rest from reference TRBV7-9 and TRBJ2-7): DTGVSQNPRHKITKRGQNVTFRCDPISEHNRLYWYRQTLGQGPEFLTYFQNEAQLEKSRLLSDRFSAERPKGSFSTLEIQRTEQGDSAMYLCASSPRTVSSYEQYFGPGTRLTVT.

The chain is built from TRBV7-6 and TRBJ1-4, with D possibly matching TRBD1 (6 bases). Germline CDR1 is SGHVS and CDR2 is FNYEAQ. The V end lost 5 bases, the J end lost 10 bases, and 20 bases lay between the germline ends. The CDR3 loop spans 15 amino acids. CDR3 bases: TGTGCCAGCAGCAACCGGGACACAACTAGTGGAAAACTGTTTTTT. Amino acid sequence: CASSNRDTTSGKLFF.

The chain has TRBV30 and TRBJ1-1, with D unclear. This CDR3 region has 11 residues. Trimming stripped 3 bases from V and 7 bases from J, with 9 bases between. Germline CDR1 GTSNPN, CDR2 SVGIG (reference sequence). DNA of the CDR3: TGTGCCTGGAGGATCGGCGGTGAAGCTTTCTTT. This gives the protein CAWRIGGEAFF.

This clone has only a few counts. The V gene is TRBV28, the J gene TRBJ1-2; the D gene is possibly TRBD1 (5 bases). This CDR3 comprises 14 residues. V was shortened by 4 bases and J by 4 bases, with 13 bases between the two germline ends. Looked up from germline, CDR1 is MDHEN and CDR2 is SYDVKM. The CDR3 nucleotides read TGTGCCAGCAGTTCAGGGAGCCTCTCCTATGGCTACACCTTC. Translating gives CASSSGSLSYGYTF.

The gene calls are TRBV29-1 and TRBJ2-1, with 12 bases identical to TRBD1. CDR3 length: 14 amino acids. CDR1 and CDR2 from the germline V gene are SQVTM and ANQGSEA. After removal of 3 bases from V and 8 bases from J, the junction contained 5 bases not matched to a gene. Written as DNA, the CDR3 is TGCAGCGTTGATGGGGACAGGGGGCAAGATGAGCAGTTCTTC. It encodes CSVDGDRGQDEQFF.

The J gene is TRBJ2-5, the V gene TRBV7-2; D is possibly TRBD1 or TRBD2 (6 bases each). The CDR3 is 13 amino acids. Trimming removed 5 bases from V and 4 bases from J, with 11 bases in between. Germline V gene lookup returns CDR1 SGHTA and CDR2 FQGNSA. As DNA, the CDR3 is TGTGCCAGCAGCCGCGGGACACTAGAGACCCAGTACTTC. This codes for CASSRGTLETQYF.

The gene calls are TRBV7-9 and TRBJ2-2; unclear D gene. CDR3 length: 14 residues. CDR1 and CDR2 from the germline V gene are SEHNR and FQNEAQ (reference sequence). Trimming removed 1 base from V and 3 bases from J, with 6 bases in between. Written as DNA, the CDR3 is TGTGCCAGCAGCTTAGACAGATACACCGGGGAGCTGTTTTTT. It encodes CASSLDRYTGELFF.

This chain links TRBV5-5 with TRBJ1-4; TRBD1 is a possible D gene (5 bases). V dropped 4 bases and J dropped 0 bases, with 7 bases sitting between them. The CDR3 sequence is 14 residues long. Germline loops: CDR1 SGHKS, CDR2 YYEKEE (reference sequence). The CDR3 sequence: CASSHRTTNEKLFF. The CDR3 DNA is TGTGCCAGCAGCCACAGGACAACTAATGAAAAACTGTTTTTT.

This chain uses TRBV19 with TRBJ2-5; TRBD1 might be the D (5 bases). Trimming took off 3 bases at V and 1 base at J, with 9 bases between the two ends. Germline-derived CDR1 and CDR2 are LNHDA and SQIVND (reference sequence). The CDR3 runs 14 residues. The CDR3 is CASSMGQVQETQYF. Written as DNA, the CDR3 is TGTGCCAGTAGTATGGGGCAGGTCCAAGAGACCCAGTACTTC.

In its sample, this clone was seen a few times. The gene calls are TRBV7-9 and TRBJ2-3; 10 nucleotides line up with TRBD2. J lost 8 bases, V lost 5 bases, and 10 bases had no gene match. Looked up from germline, CDR1 is SEHNR and CDR2 is FQNEAQ (reference sequence). The CDR3 is 15 amino acids. The CDR3 loop is CASSPPASGSGTQYF. CDR3 bases: TGTGCCAGCAGCCCCCCGGCTAGCGGGAGTGGTACGCAGTATTTT.

This sequence joins TRBV5-1 and TRBJ2-1; tentative D call: TRBD2 (5 bases). The CDR3 extends over 15 amino acids. Germline assignment: CDR1 SGHRS and CDR2 YFSETQ. Between the trimmed V and J ends, which lost 0 bases and 1 base, there was a span of 8 bases. CDR3 amino acids: CASSLAEGSYNEQFF. The CDR3 nucleotides read TGCGCCAGCAGCTTGGCCGAGGGATCCTACAATGAGCAGTTCTTC. Drawing the rest from reference TRBV5-1 and TRBJ2-1, the complete variable domain is KAGVTQTPRYLIKTRGQQVTLSCSPISGHRSVSWYQQTPGQGLQFLFEYFSETQRNKGNFPGRFSGRQFSNSRSEMNVSTLELGDSALYLCASSLAEGSYNEQFFGPGTRLTVL.

There are a few counts of this clone. The rearrangement links TRBV30 to TRBJ2-1; D may be TRBD2 (5 bases). Trimming cost V 0 bases and J 4 bases, with 10 bases left between them. The germline V gene has CDR1 GTSNPN and CDR2 SVGIG (reference sequence). The CDR3 consists of 14 residues. The CDR3 bases are TGTGCCTGGAGTGTAGCGGATCTATACAATGAGCAGTTCTTC. Its translation: CAWSVADLYNEQFF.

The V call is TRBV7-2, the J call TRBJ2-5; a weak D match, TRBD2 (6 bases). CDR3 size: 17 residues. The V gene's germline CDR1 is SGHTA and CDR2 FQGNSA. Trimming removed 3 bases at V and 2 bases at J, with 19 bases between. The CDR3 is CASSLEARRGLQETQYF. The CDR3 nucleotides are TGTGCCAGCAGCTTGGAGGCGCGGCGGGGCCTACAAGAGACCCAGTACTTC.